This T cell receptor beta chain was obtained from a study of human T cells and chemical hapten exposure. Study-wide background: Doses of diphenylcyclopropenone went to the patients' scalps weekly throughout the approximately 26-week study.

This sample's time point: patch test 3, about 24 weeks after DPC sensitization. The treatment denotes: therapeutic diphenylcyclopropenone sensitization with weekly scalp DPC. Whole blood, unfractionated, served as the material for total RNA extraction. Overall study results and limits: Clustering by CDR3 similarity yielded significantly more large clusters from expanded TCRs than controls.

During construction of the library, unique molecular identifiers were attached to individual cDNA molecules for quantitative, reproducible TCR counting. In the authors' workflow: A per-sample median of roughly 96,000 TCRs was observed, with a range of roughly 20,000 to 690,600. TCRdb re-called the RACE reads with MiXCR, one entry per CDR3 protein. V and J calls and clone size were set by TCRdb, not the authors. Of tens of thousands of distinct CDR3 sequences listed, over 7.5% were seen once; the top ten hold 26%. Trimming stripped 7 bases from V and 5 bases from J, with 18 bases between. CDR3 length equals 13 residues. The germline CDR1 and CDR2 sequences are SQVTM and ANQGSEA. This clonotype came up many times. Its specificity is not known.

Source: whole blood, taken in connection with sensitization to the hapten diphenylcyclopropenone (DPC). The chain couples TRBV29-1 to TRBJ2-7, with D unresolved. This receptor was taken from a middle-aged man with alopecia areata. Some clones in this sample may be carry-over from other donors' samples. The CDR3 bases are TGCAGCGCCCAAGGCATTCATCTCAACGAGCAGTACTTC. Its protein product is CSAQGIHLNEQYF.